The 29 T cell receptor beta chains below come from one sample, sequenced in a study of metastatic and nonmetastatic thyroid tumors. MiXCR was used by TCRdb to re-call the PCR reads. The table lists 25,000 to 35,000 clones, approximately 10% of them singletons. Nobody among the patients had been given any treatment before thyroid surgery. Sample: blood. The receptors were gathered from a female donor with papillary thyroid cancer or a benign thyroid nodule (not recorded which). Some clones in this sample may be carry-over from other donors' samples.

Many counts were recorded for this clone. DNA of the CDR3: TGTGCCAGCTCACCATGGCTCGACGTGGATACGCAGTATTTT. Protein: CASSPWLDVDTQYF. The genes are TRBV18 and TRBJ2-3; D not certain. V was shortened by 2 bases and J by 6 bases, with 12 bases between the two germline ends. The germline V gene has CDR1 KGHSH and CDR2 LQKENI. This CDR3 is built from 14 residues.

This clone is labeled medium-sized. V gene TRBV6-2 or TRBV6-3 combines with J gene TRBJ2-7, with TRBD2 identical over 9 bases. J was trimmed by 6 bases and V by 7 bases; bases with no gene match: 10. The CDR3 runs 14 residues. Germline-derived CDR1 and CDR2 are MNHEY and SVGEGT. CDR3 sequence (DNA): TGTGCCAGCACGCTTAGCGGGAGTGCTTCCGAGCAGTACTTC. Translation gives CASTLSGSASEQYF.

In this sample, this clone turned up many times. The chain joins TRBV5-1 to TRBJ2-7; possible D gene TRBD2, 5 bases. The V end lost 3 bases, the J end lost 0 bases, and 7 bases lay between the germline ends. The CDR3 is made up of 13 amino acids. CDR1 is SGHRS and CDR2 is YFSETQ in the germline V gene. The CDR3 loop reads CASSSAGSYEQYF. In DNA form, the CDR3 reads TGCGCCAGCAGCTCGGCGGGCTCCTACGAGCAGTACTTC. Combining the CDR3 with reference TRBV5-1 and TRBJ2-7 gives the whole variable domain KAGVTQTPRYLIKTRGQQVTLSCSPISGHRSVSWYQQTPGQGLQFLFEYFSETQRNKGNFPGRFSGRQFSNSRSEMNVSTLELGDSALYLCASSSAGSYEQYFGPGTRLTVT.

This clone occurred many times. The V gene is TRBV5-1, the J gene TRBJ2-7; TRBD1 aligns across 7 bases. The J segment lost 3 bases and the V segment lost 0 bases, leaving 3 bases of the junction unmatched. This CDR3 spans 14 amino acids. CDR1 is SGHRS and CDR2 is YFSETQ in the germline V gene. Written as DNA, the CDR3 is TGCGCCAGCAGCTTGGCAGGGGGTCACTACGAGCAGTACTTC. It codes for CASSLAGGHYEQYF.

The table lists this clone with many counts. This chain connects TRBV4-2 to TRBJ2-1; 12 bases align to TRBD2. This CDR3 contains 16 residues. From germline, CDR1 is LGHNA and CDR2 YNFKEQ. Trimming cost V 5 bases and J 5 bases; bases outside gene matches: 7. CDR3 residues: CASSKRLAGGDNEQFF. CDR3 sequence (DNA): TGTGCCAGCAGCAAGAGGCTAGCGGGAGGGGACAATGAGCAGTTCTTC.

In this sample, this clone turned up many times. This chain connects TRBV19 to TRBJ2-3, with a tentative D call TRBD2 (5 bases). The CDR3 consists of 15 residues. Trimming took off 5 bases at V and 0 bases at J, with 12 bases between the two ends. Per germline, CDR1 LNHDA and CDR2 SQIVND (reference sequence). CDR3 bases: TGTGCCAGTAGTCCTTGGGAGCGGAGCACAGATACGCAGTATTTT. Protein product: CASSPWERSTDTQYF.

Only a few counts were recorded for this clone. The CDR3 spells CASSRRLAGGPSASTDTQYF. CDR3 DNA: TGTGCCAGCAGCCGACGACTAGCGGGAGGGCCCTCAGCCAGCACAGATACGCAGTATTTT. The rearrangement links TRBV4-2 to TRBJ2-3; 14 bases map to TRBD2. Germline assignment: CDR1 LGHNA and CDR2 YNFKEQ. The CDR3 consists of 20 residues. Trimming took 4 bases from V and 0 from J; bases not matched to a gene: 12.

This clone has ten or more counts. The chain combines TRBV5-6 with TRBJ2-1; D ambiguous. The CDR3 loop spans 11 amino acids. V lost 2 bases to trimming and J lost 10 bases, with 7 bases between them. CDR1 is SGHDT and CDR2 is YYEEEE in the germline V gene. CDR3 region: CASSFSKEQFF. The DNA for the CDR3 is TGTGCCAGCAGCTTTAGTAAGGAGCAGTTCTTC.

Worth noting for this clone: The junction differs from germline at one of its ends, possibly a read error. V usage is TRBV19 and J usage is TRBJ2-2; tentatively, D is TRBD2 (6 bases). The CDR3 is 15 amino acids. Germline V gene data show CDR1 as LNHDA and CDR2 as SQIVND (reference sequence). Here the CDR3 reads CANSIGVRGTGELFF. The CDR3 bases are TGTGCCAATAGTATAGGCGTTCGGGGGACCGGGGAGCTGTTTTTT.

This clone showed up many times. The sample contains more than one DNA sequence encoding this CDR3. The V gene is TRBV25-1, the J gene TRBJ1-4, with D hard to call. The CDR3 is made up of 15 amino acids. CDR1 and CDR2 (germline): MGHDK, SYGVNS. Trimming left V 3 bases short and J 0 bases short, with 8 bases between. The CDR3 reads CASSDAETTNEKLFF. CDR3 sequence (DNA): TGTGCCAGCAGTGACGCAGAGACAACTAATGAAAAACTGTTTTTT.

This clone was recorded at least ten times. The chain combines TRBV28 with TRBJ2-2; 8 bases are shared with TRBD2. Germline loops: CDR1 MDHEN, CDR2 SYDVKM. Unmatched junction bases numbered 7, after V lost 7 bases and J lost 9 bases. This CDR3 is 13 amino acids long. The DNA of the CDR3 is TGTGCCAGCACATTGCTAGCGGGCCGGGAGCTGTTTTTT. This encodes CASTLLAGRELFF.

In its sample, this clone was seen many times. The chain has TRBV2 and TRBJ2-1; D is possibly TRBD1 (6 bases). Germline V lookup: CDR1 SNHLY, CDR2 FYNNEI. Trimming cost V 6 bases and J 6 bases, with 12 bases left between them. The CDR3 totals 13 residues. The CDR3 nucleotides are TGTGCCAGCAGCCCCGAAGGGGGCAATGAGCAGTTCTTC. This sequence encodes CASSPEGGNEQFF.

The sample holds many counts of this clone. The rearrangement joins TRBV15 to TRBJ2-5, with TRBD1 identical over 8 bases. J gave up 3 bases and V 0 bases, and 0 bases lay outside the gene matches. The CDR3 covers 14 residues. The germline gives CDR1 LNHNV, CDR2 YYDKDF (reference sequence). The CDR3 spells CATSRETGEETQYF. CDR3 sequence (DNA): TGTGCCACCAGCAGAGAGACAGGGGAAGAGACCCAGTACTTC.

This clone was observed at least ten times. Different DNA sequences within this sample yield the same CDR3. The CDR3 bases are TGTGCCAGCAGTAGGGACAGGGGCAATGAGCAGTTCTTC. Its protein is CASSRDRGNEQFF. This chain links TRBV9 with TRBJ2-1; 10 bases align to TRBD1. After removal of 5 bases from V and 6 bases from J, the junction contained 2 bases not matched to a gene. This CDR3 is 13 amino acids long. In germline, CDR1 is SGDLS, CDR2 YYNGEE.

This clone has a handful of counts. The genes are TRBV6-5 and TRBJ2-1; tentative D call: TRBD1 (6 bases). Per the germline V gene, CDR1 is MNHEY and CDR2 is SVGAGI. The CDR3 covers 15 residues. V lost 2 bases and J lost 3, with 11 bases in between. The CDR3 region is CASSYVAGVYNEQFF. The DNA for the CDR3 is TGTGCCAGCAGTTACGTGGCAGGGGTCTACAATGAGCAGTTCTTC.

This clone came up a few times. This chain connects TRBV10-1 to TRBJ2-3; no reliable D call. The length of the CDR3 is 14 residues. V lost 2 bases to trimming and J lost 4 bases, with 10 bases between them. From germline, CDR1 is WNHNN and CDR2 SYGVQD (reference sequence). Here the CDR3 DNA reads TGCGCCAGCAGTGAGGCTGGCGAGTCAGATACGCAGTATTTT. Its translation: CASSEAGESDTQYF.

This clone was seen repeatedly, ten times or more. The J gene is TRBJ2-7, the V gene TRBV2; 11 positions agree with TRBD2. V trimming: 7 bases; J trimming: 4 bases; junction bases outside the gene matches: 6. The CDR3 is 14 amino acids. Germline CDR1 and CDR2: SNHLY and FYNNEI. CDR3 sequence reads: CASTRGTSGYEQYF. CDR3 sequence (DNA): TGTGCCAGCACCCGGGGGACTAGCGGTTACGAGCAGTACTTC.

This clone was observed at least ten times. V and J are TRBV11-3 and TRBJ1-1, with D maybe TRBD1 (5 bases). Germline CDR1 is SGHNT and CDR2 is YENEEA. CDR3 size: 13 residues. The V end was cut by 5 bases, the J end by 6 bases, with 13 bases between. The CDR3 DNA reads as TGTGCCAGCAGCCCACAGGACATTCCTGAAGCTTTCTTT. Translating gives CASSPQDIPEAFF.

This clone was seen repeatedly, ten times or more. The chain employs TRBV6-1 and TRBJ2-5; 9 bases match TRBD1. Germline V gene sequence: CDR1 MNHNS, CDR2 SASEGT. The junction had 4 bases not matched to a gene; V was cut back by 3 bases and J by 2 bases. The CDR3 has 15 residues. This chain's CDR3 is CASSDRDRAQETQYF. As DNA, the CDR3 is TGTGCCAGCAGTGACCGGGACAGGGCGCAAGAGACCCAGTACTTC.

This clone was counted at least ten times. The rearrangement joins TRBV3-1 to TRBJ2-3; D assignment may be TRBD1 or TRBD2 (5 bases each). Between the trimmed V and J ends, which lost 9 bases and 6 bases, there was a span of 10 bases. Germline V gene data show CDR1 as LGHDT and CDR2 as YNNKEL (reference sequence). CDR3 size: 11 residues. Here the CDR3 DNA reads TGTGCCAGTCAGAGGGGCGATACGCAGTATTTT. It translates to CASQRGDTQYF.

This sequence joins TRBV6-1 and TRBJ1-6; 8 nucleotides match TRBD1. Germline loops: CDR1 MNHNS, CDR2 SASEGT. V gave up 5 bases and J gave up 10 bases; unmatched junction bases: 7. The CDR3 runs 14 residues. The chain's CDR3 is CASSQDRESSPLHF. For the CDR3, the DNA is TGTGCCAGCAGTCAGGACAGGGAGAGCTCACCCCTCCACTTT.

At least ten counts were recorded for this clone. This chain connects TRBV7-2 to TRBJ2-2, with D hard to call. Per the germline V gene, CDR1 is SGHTA and CDR2 is FQGNSA. There are 18 residues in the CDR3. V lost 5 bases and J lost 2, with 21 bases in between. The CDR3 loop is CASSPPPGLVSNTGELFF. In nucleotides, the CDR3 is TGTGCCAGCAGCCCGCCTCCCGGGTTGGTCTCCAACACCGGGGAGCTGTTTTTT. Complete variable domain (other parts from reference TRBV7-2 and TRBJ2-2): GAGVSQSPSNKVTEKGKDVELRCDPISGHTALYWYRQSLGQGLEFLIYFQGNSAPDKSGLPSDRFSAERTGGSVSTLTIQRTQQEDSAVYLCASSPPPGLVSNTGELFFGEGSRLTVL.

This clone was picked up many times. This chain links TRBV5-4 with TRBJ1-2; TRBD1 matches 9 bases. This CDR3 contains 14 residues. Germline assignment: CDR1 SGHNT and CDR2 YYREEE (reference sequence). V gave up 5 bases and J gave up 4 bases; unmatched junction bases: 6. The CDR3 coding sequence is TGTGCCAGCAGTAGGGGACAGGGAGTCTATGGCTACACCTTC. This gives the protein CASSRGQGVYGYTF.

In its sample, this clone was seen once. A junction boundary mismatches the germline segment, possibly from a read error. V and J are TRBV18 and TRBJ1-5; 9 nucleotides match TRBD1. Germline assignment: CDR1 KGHSH and CDR2 LQKENI. CDR3 length: 15 amino acids. The CDR3 region is CVSSPGQGSNQPQHF. In DNA, the CDR3 is TGTGTCAGCTCCCCGGGACAGGGTAGTAATCAGCCCCAGCATTTT.

This clone was seen at least ten times. The chain has TRBV7-6 and TRBJ1-6; D gene ambiguous. Germline V gives CDR1 SGHVS, CDR2 FNYEAQ. The V end lost 5 bases, the J end lost 7 bases, and 15 bases lay between the germline ends. The CDR3 is made up of 15 amino acids. The CDR3 DNA reads as TGTGCCAGCAGCGTAAGCGCCGGCGGGAATTCACCCCTCCACTTT. Its protein is CASSVSAGGNSPLHF.

This clone was seen many times. The chain uses TRBV6-5 and TRBJ2-4, with 8 bases fitting TRBD2. The CDR3 is made up of 17 amino acids. CDR1 and CDR2 (germline): MNHEY, SVGAGI. V was clipped by 2 bases and J by 3 bases; unmatched bases: 9. This chain's CDR3 is CASSYGSSGSGKNIQYF. The CDR3 region has the DNA TGTGCCAGCAGTTACGGGTCTAGCGGGTCAGGCAAAAACATTCAGTACTTC.

This clone was recorded at least ten times. This rearrangement joins TRBV6-2 or TRBV6-3 to TRBJ2-3; 10 bases line up with TRBD2. Germline CDR1 is MNHEY and CDR2 is SVGEGT. The CDR3 spans 18 residues. V was pared by 0 bases and J by 2 bases, with 8 bases of the junction left unmatched. This CDR3 reads CASSYSDSGTSATDTQYF. CDR3 nucleotides: TGTGCCAGCAGTTACTCCGACTCCGGGACTAGCGCCACAGATACGCAGTATTTT.

This clone has a count of ten or more. This chain links TRBV4-2 with TRBJ1-2; a weak D match, TRBD1 (5 bases). Trimming removed 4 bases at V and 2 bases at J, with 26 bases between. The CDR3 covers 19 residues. The germline gives CDR1 LGHNA, CDR2 YNFKEQ. The CDR3 is CASSPDAGGEVWGNYGYTF. CDR3 nucleotide sequence: TGTGCCAGCAGCCCCGACGCGGGTGGGGAGGTCTGGGGGAACTATGGCTACACCTTC.

Comment on this clone: At the DNA level, this CDR3 is encoded by other sequences in the same sample as well. The chain links TRBV20-1 to TRBJ2-7; the match to TRBD2 covers 11 bases. CDR3 size: 13 residues. Germline loops: CDR1 DFQATT, CDR2 SNEGSKA (reference sequence). With 2 bases clipped from V and 3 bases from J, the junction kept 0 bases outside the gene matches. The CDR3: CSARTSGGYEQYF. CDR3 nucleotides: TGCAGTGCTAGAACTAGCGGGGGCTACGAGCAGTACTTC.